Shown below are 20 T cell receptor beta chains from a single sample sequenced in a study of cytomegalovirus exposure and HLA in healthy donors. Repertoires were generated with immunoSEQ multiplex PCR, while TCRdb's copy carries only in-frame clones and drops some. The sample gives around 190,000 clones, 81% of which show up once; 0.95% to 1.5% is in the top ten. Sequencing used PBMCs. The receptor source for this set is a woman in her thirties in good health and CMV-seronegative.

The genes are TRBV18 and TRBJ1-2, with a possible D match to TRBD1 (5 bases). The CDR3 extends over 15 amino acids. With 2 bases removed from V and 0 bases from J, the gap between germline ends came to 10 bases. Looked up from germline, CDR1 is KGHSH and CDR2 is LQKENI. This CDR3 reads CASSPRQNANYGYTF. The CDR3 region has the DNA TGTGCCAGCTCACCAAGACAGAACGCTAACTATGGCTACACCTTC.

This clone was observed a few times. V usage is TRBV6-5 and J usage is TRBJ2-3; D might be TRBD2 (6 bases). Germline values: CDR1 MNHEY, CDR2 SVGAGI. V was shortened by 7 bases and J by 2 bases, with 13 bases between the two germline ends. This CDR3 region has 14 residues. The DNA for the CDR3 is TGTGCCAGCAACGATTGGGGGGACACAGATACGCAGTATTTT. It encodes CASNDWGDTDTQYF.

This clone showed up many times. The genes are TRBV6-8 and TRBJ1-2; maybe TRBD1 (5 bases). The V gene's germline CDR1 is MNHGY and CDR2 SAAAGT. The CDR3 totals 15 residues. Trimming stripped 0 bases from V and 7 bases from J, with 15 bases between. Here the CDR3 reads CASSYSPGRVPGYTF. In DNA, the CDR3 is TGTGCCAGCAGTTACTCACCGGGCAGGGTGCCTGGCTACACCTTC.

The V and J genes are TRBV10-3 and TRBJ1-5; 8 positions match TRBD1. V shed 6 bases, J shed 5 bases, and the junction held 6 bases outside the gene matches. Germline V CDR1 and CDR2: ENHRY, SYGVKD. The CDR3 contains 14 residues. The CDR3 DNA reads as TGTGCCATCAGGTCAGACAGGGGAGATCAGCCCCAGCATTTT. Translation: CAIRSDRGDQPQHF.

V is TRBV2 and J is TRBJ1-5; D gene ambiguous. The CDR3 extends over 14 amino acids. CDR1 SNHLY and CDR2 FYNNEI come from the germline V gene. Trimming stripped 11 bases from V and 2 bases from J, with 16 bases between. The CDR3 region has the DNA TGTGCCTGCCAGAGGGATGAACGCAATCAGCCCCAGCATTTT. Encoded protein: CACQRDERNQPQHF. The variable domain in full, completed from reference TRBV2 and TRBJ1-5, reads EPEVTQTPSHQVTQMGQEVILRCVPISNHLYFYWYRQILGQKVEFLVSFYNNEISEKSEIFDDQFSVERPDGSNFTLKIRSTKLEDSAMYFCACQRDERNQPQHFGDGTRLSIL.

With regard to this clone: A much bigger clone sits one base away, suggesting this may be a read error. The chain uses TRBV5-5 and TRBJ2-7; 7 bases fit TRBD1. Unmatched junction bases numbered 1, after V lost 2 bases and J lost 2 bases. The CDR3 covers 13 residues. Germline CDR1 is SGHKS and CDR2 is YYEKEE (reference sequence). The CDR3 loop reads CASSFGQAYEQYF. CDR3 in DNA: TGTGCCAGCAGCTTCGGACAGGCCTACGAGCAGTACTTC.

This clone is a singleton in its sample. This chain joins TRBV7-2 and TRBJ2-2; D gene uncertain. CDR3 size: 14 residues. Between the trimmed V and J ends, which lost 5 bases and 0 bases, there was a span of 7 bases. Looked up from germline, CDR1 is SGHTA and CDR2 is FQGNSA. The CDR3 region has the DNA TGTGCCAGCAGCCAAGGAGCGAACACCGGGGAGCTGTTTTTT. Translated: CASSQGANTGELFF.

The V call is TRBV28, the J call TRBJ1-6; no clear D. The CDR3 is made up of 15 amino acids. V was pared by 8 bases and J by 0 bases, with 11 bases between. Germline assignment: CDR1 MDHEN and CDR2 SYDVKM. The CDR3 protein is CASHSTFSYNSPLHF. The CDR3 nucleotides are TGTGCCAGCCATAGCACCTTCTCCTATAATTCACCCCTCCACTTT.

The rearrangement joins TRBV18 to TRBJ2-1, with 7 bases aligning to TRBD1. Germline trimming cut 3 bases from V and 1 base from J; bases unmatched to any gene: 3. Germline loops: CDR1 KGHSH, CDR2 LQKENI. The CDR3 extends over 15 amino acids. The CDR3 loop reads CASSPGQVSYNEQFF. The CDR3 bases are TGTGCCAGCTCACCCGGACAGGTGTCCTACAATGAGCAGTTCTTC. The full variable domain, in which reference TRBV18 and TRBJ2-1 provide the parts outside the CDR3, is NAGVMQNPRHLVRRRGQEARLRCSPMKGHSHVYWYRQLPEEGLKFMVYLQKENIIDESGMPKERFSAEFPKEGPSILRIQQVVRGDSAAYFCASSPGQVSYNEQFFGPGTRLTVL.

The J gene is TRBJ1-1, the V gene TRBV19; no clear D gene. The CDR3 spans 15 residues. Germline loops: CDR1 LNHDA, CDR2 SQIVND (reference sequence). The germline V and J ends were trimmed by 0 bases and 3 bases, with 11 bases remaining between them. Here the CDR3 reads CASSIDRTLDTEAFF. CDR3 bases: TGTGCCAGTAGTATAGATCGTACACTAGACACTGAAGCTTTCTTT.

V gene TRBV10-3 combines with J gene TRBJ1-5; D is possibly TRBD1 (6 bases). The V gene lost 10 bases and the J gene lost 7 bases, with 26 bases spanning the gap. CDR3 size: 16 residues. The germline gives CDR1 ENHRY, CDR2 SYGVKD. This CDR3 reads CATQSRGVGGRQPQHF. CDR3 bases: TGTGCCACCCAATCCCGGGGGGTGGGGGGCCGACAGCCCCAGCATTTT.

This clone was found a few times. The chain combines TRBV2 with TRBJ2-2; D gene ambiguous. The V gene lost 6 bases and the J gene lost 2 bases, with 4 bases spanning the gap. From germline, CDR1 is SNHLY and CDR2 FYNNEI. This CDR3 contains 12 residues. For the CDR3, the DNA is TGTGCCAGCAGCGTCAACACCGGGGAGCTGTTTTTT. Amino acid sequence: CASSVNTGELFF. Combining the CDR3 with reference TRBV2 and TRBJ2-2 gives the whole variable domain EPEVTQTPSHQVTQMGQEVILRCVPISNHLYFYWYRQILGQKVEFLVSFYNNEISEKSEIFDDQFSVERPDGSNFTLKIRSTKLEDSAMYFCASSVNTGELFFGEGSRLTVL.

With respect to this clone: The same CDR3 can be traced to other DNA sequences in this sample. This sequence joins TRBV11-2 and TRBJ1-2; D perhaps matches TRBD1 (5 bases). The CDR3 length is 13 residues. CDR1 and CDR2 from the germline V gene are SGHAT and FQNNGV. V lost 5 bases, J lost 2 bases, and 9 bases lay in between. For the CDR3, the DNA is TGTGCCAGCAGCCCTGACAGAAACTATGGCTACACCTTC. Its translation: CASSPDRNYGYTF.

The chain uses TRBV5-1 and TRBJ2-6; TRBD1 agrees at 11 bases. The CDR3 has 19 amino acids. Germline V gene sequence: CDR1 SGHRS, CDR2 YFSETQ. V lost 4 bases and J lost 0; bases outside the gene matches: 9. DNA of the CDR3: TGCGCCAGCAGCAGGGGGACAGGGGGTTATAGCTCTGGGGCCAACGTCCTGACTTTC. Translating it yields CASSRGTGGYSSGANVLTF.

The sample holds a few counts of this clone. The V gene is TRBV7-2, the J gene TRBJ2-7, with D perhaps TRBD1 (7 bases). Per germline, CDR1 SGHTA and CDR2 FQGNSA. This CDR3 comprises 15 residues. Trimming took off 5 bases at V and 4 bases at J, with 18 bases between the two ends. CDR3 bases: TGTGCCAGCAGCCCCTTACAGGCAGGGGGGTACGAGCAGTACTTC. Amino acids: CASSPLQAGGYEQYF.

The genes are TRBV4-2 and TRBJ1-5, with unresolved D. CDR3 length equals 14 residues. Germline V gene sequence: CDR1 LGHNA, CDR2 YNFKEQ. Trimming left V 1 base short and J 1 base short, with 5 bases between. CDR3 region: CASSQAQSNQPQHF. The DNA of the CDR3 is TGTGCCAGCAGCCAAGCCCAAAGCAATCAGCCCCAGCATTTT.

The J gene is TRBJ1-1, the V gene TRBV5-4; D gene uncertain. V was pared by 3 bases and J by 1 base, with 7 bases between. Germline lookup yields CDR1 SGHNT and CDR2 YYREEE (reference sequence). This CDR3 has 13 residues. The CDR3 bases are TGTGCCAGCAGCTCTGACACGAACACTGAAGCTTTCTTT. It specifies CASSSDTNTEAFF.

This chain joins TRBV29-1 and TRBJ1-2, with 8 nucleotides matching TRBD1. V was clipped by 6 bases and J by 13 bases; unmatched bases: 10. Germline loops: CDR1 SQVTM, CDR2 ANQGSEA. This CDR3 comprises 11 residues. CDR3 sequence reads: CSVIGQGLGTF. CDR3 in DNA: TGCAGCGTGATAGGACAGGGTTTAGGCACCTTC.

For the CDR3, the DNA is TGTGCCATCAGGGACCTAGCGACCCCCAATGAGCAGTTCTTC. Translated: CAIRDLATPNEQFF. The V and J genes are TRBV10-3 and TRBJ2-1, with TRBD2 as a possible D gene (6 bases). Deletions cut 6 bases from V and 6 bases from J, with 15 bases between. The germline CDR1 and CDR2 sequences are ENHRY and SYGVKD. This CDR3 is 14 amino acids long.

This chain connects TRBV11-2 to TRBJ2-2; no reliable D call. CDR3 size: 12 residues. From germline, CDR1 is SGHAT and CDR2 FQNNGV. V was trimmed by 8 bases and J by 7 bases, leaving 11 bases between them. For the CDR3, the DNA is TGTGCCAGCCCCATCGGCGGCGGGGAGCTGTTTTTT. Its protein is CASPIGGGELFF.